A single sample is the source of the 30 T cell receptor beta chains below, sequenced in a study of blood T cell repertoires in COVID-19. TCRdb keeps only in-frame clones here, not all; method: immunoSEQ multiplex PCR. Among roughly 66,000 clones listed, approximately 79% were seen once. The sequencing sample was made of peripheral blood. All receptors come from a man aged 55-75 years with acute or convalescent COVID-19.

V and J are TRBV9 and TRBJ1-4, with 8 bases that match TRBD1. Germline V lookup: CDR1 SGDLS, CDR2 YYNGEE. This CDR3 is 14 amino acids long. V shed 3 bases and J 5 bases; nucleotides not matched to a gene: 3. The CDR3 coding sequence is TGTGCCAGCAGCGCTGGGACAGGAAATGAAAAACTGTTTTTT. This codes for CASSAGTGNEKLFF.

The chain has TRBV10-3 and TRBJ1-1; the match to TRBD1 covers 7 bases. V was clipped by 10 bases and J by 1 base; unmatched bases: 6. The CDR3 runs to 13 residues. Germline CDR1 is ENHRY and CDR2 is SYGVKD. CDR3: CASLDRENTEAFF. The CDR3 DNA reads TGTGCCAGCCTCGACAGGGAGAACACTGAAGCTTTCTTT.

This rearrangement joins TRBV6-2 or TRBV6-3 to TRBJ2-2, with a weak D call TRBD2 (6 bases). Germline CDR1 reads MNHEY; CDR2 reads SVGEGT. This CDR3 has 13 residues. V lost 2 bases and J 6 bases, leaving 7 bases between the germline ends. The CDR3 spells CASSYPGAGELFF. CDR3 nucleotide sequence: TGTGCCAGCAGTTACCCGGGGGCCGGGGAGCTGTTTTTT.

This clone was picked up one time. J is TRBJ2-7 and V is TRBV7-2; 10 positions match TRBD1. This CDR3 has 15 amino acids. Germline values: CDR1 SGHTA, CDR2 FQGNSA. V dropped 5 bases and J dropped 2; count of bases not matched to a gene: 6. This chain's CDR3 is CASSIPGTGAYEQYF. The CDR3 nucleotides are TGTGCCAGCAGCATACCCGGGACAGGGGCCTACGAGCAGTACTTC.

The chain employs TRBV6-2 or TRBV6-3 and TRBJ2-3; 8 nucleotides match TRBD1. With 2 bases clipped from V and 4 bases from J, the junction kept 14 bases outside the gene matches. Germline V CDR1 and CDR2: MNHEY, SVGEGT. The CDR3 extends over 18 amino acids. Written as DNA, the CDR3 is TGTGCCAGCAGTTACGTTTCCGGTCGGACAGGGCGGGCAGATACGCAGTATTTT. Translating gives CASSYVSGRTGRADTQYF.

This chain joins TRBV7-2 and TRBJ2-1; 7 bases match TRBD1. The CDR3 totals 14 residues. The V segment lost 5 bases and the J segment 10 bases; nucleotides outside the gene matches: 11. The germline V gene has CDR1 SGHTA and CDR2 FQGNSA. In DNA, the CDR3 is TGTGCCAGCAGCCTTTCGACAGGGAAGGGAGAGCAGTTCTTC. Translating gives CASSLSTGKGEQFF.

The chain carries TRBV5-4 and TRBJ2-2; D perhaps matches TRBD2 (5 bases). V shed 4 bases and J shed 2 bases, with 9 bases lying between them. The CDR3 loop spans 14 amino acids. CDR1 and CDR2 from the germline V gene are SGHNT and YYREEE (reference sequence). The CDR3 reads CASSRTGNTGELFF. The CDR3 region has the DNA TGTGCCAGCAGCCGGACTGGAAACACCGGGGAGCTGTTTTTT.

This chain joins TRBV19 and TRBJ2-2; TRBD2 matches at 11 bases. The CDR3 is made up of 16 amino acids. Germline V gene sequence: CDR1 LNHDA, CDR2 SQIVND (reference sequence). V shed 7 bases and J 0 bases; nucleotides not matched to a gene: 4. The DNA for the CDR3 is TGTGCCAGTAAACTAGCGGGGGTTACGAACACCGGGGAGCTGTTTTTT. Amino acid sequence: CASKLAGVTNTGELFF.

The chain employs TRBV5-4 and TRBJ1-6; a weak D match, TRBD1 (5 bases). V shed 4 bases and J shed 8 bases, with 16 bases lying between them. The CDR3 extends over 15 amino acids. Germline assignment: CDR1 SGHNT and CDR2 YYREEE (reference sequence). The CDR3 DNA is TGTGCCAGCAGCCTGCGAGGGACTGCAGATTCACCCCTCCACTTT. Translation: CASSLRGTADSPLHF.

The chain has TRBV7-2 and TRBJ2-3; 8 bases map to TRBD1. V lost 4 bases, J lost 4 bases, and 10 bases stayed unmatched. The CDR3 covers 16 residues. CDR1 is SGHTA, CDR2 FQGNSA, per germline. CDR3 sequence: CASSSSLSGGSDTQYF. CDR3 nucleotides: TGTGCCAGCAGCTCTAGCTTATCAGGGGGCTCAGATACGCAGTATTTT.

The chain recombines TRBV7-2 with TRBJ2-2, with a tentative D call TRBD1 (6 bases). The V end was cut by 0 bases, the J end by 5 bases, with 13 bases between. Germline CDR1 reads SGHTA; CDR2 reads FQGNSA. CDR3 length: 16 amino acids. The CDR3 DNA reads TGTGCCAGCAGCTTAGCGAGCTGGGGGCGGACCGGGGAGCTGTTTTTT. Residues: CASSLASWGRTGELFF.

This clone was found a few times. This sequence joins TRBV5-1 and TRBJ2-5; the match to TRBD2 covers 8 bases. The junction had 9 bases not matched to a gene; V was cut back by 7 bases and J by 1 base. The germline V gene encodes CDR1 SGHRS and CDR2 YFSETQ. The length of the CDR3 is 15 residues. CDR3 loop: CASGRGGLPQETQYF. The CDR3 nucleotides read TGCGCCAGCGGACGGGGGGGCCTTCCCCAAGAGACCCAGTACTTC.

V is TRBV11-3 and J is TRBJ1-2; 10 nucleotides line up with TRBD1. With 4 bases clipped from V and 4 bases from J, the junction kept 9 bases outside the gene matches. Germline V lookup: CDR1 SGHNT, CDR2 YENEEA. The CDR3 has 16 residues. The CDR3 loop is CASSSKLGQGGYGYTF. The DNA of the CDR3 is TGTGCCAGCAGCTCCAAACTAGGACAGGGGGGCTATGGCTACACCTTC.

This CDR3 is CASSYDRVSPLHF. CDR3 sequence (DNA): TGTGCCAGCAGTTACGATCGAGTTTCACCCCTCCACTTT. This chain joins TRBV6-5 and TRBJ1-6; D gene unclear. Between the trimmed V and J ends, which lost 2 bases and 9 bases, there was a span of 8 bases. The germline CDR1 and CDR2 sequences are MNHEY and SVGAGI. The CDR3 consists of 13 residues.

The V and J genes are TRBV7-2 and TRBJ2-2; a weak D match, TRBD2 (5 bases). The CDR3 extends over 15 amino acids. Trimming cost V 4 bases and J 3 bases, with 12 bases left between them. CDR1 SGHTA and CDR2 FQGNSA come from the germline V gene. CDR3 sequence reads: CASSSAAGYTGELFF. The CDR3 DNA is TGTGCCAGCAGCTCAGCGGCGGGCTACACCGGGGAGCTGTTTTTT.

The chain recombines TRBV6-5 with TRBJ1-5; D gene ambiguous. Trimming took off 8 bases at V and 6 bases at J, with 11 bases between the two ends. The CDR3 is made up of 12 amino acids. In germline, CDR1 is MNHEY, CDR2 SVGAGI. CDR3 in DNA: TGTGCCAGCCGCGATCCAGGTCAGCCCCAGCATTTT. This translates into CASRDPGQPQHF.

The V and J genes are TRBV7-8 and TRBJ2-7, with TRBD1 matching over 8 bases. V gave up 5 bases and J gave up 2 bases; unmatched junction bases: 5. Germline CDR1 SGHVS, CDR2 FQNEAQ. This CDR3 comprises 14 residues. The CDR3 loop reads CASSPGQGPYEQYF. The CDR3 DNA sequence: TGTGCCAGCAGCCCTGGACAGGGACCCTACGAGCAGTACTTC. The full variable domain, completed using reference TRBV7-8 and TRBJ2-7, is GAGVSQSPRYKVAKRGQDVALRCDPISGHVSLFWYQQALGQGPEFLTYFQNEAQLDKSGLPSDRFFAERPEGSVSTLKIQRTQQEDSAVYLCASSPGQGPYEQYFGPGTRLTVT.

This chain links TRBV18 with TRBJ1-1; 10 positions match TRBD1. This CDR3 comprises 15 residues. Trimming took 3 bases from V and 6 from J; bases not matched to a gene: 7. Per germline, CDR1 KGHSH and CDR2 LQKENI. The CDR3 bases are TGTGCCAGCTCACCGGTAGGACAGGGGGATCCTGAAGCTTTCTTT. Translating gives CASSPVGQGDPEAFF.

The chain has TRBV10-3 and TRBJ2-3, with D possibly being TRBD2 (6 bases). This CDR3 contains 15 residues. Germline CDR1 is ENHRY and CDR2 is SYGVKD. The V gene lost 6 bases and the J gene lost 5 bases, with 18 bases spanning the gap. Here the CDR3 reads CAISPGTQGGDTQYF. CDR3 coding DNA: TGTGCCATCAGCCCCGGGACTCAGGGTGGAGATACGCAGTATTTT.

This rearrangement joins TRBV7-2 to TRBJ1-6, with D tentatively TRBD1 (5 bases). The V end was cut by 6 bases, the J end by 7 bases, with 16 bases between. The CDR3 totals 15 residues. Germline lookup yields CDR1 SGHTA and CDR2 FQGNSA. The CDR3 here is CASRQQTDTNSPLHF. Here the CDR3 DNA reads TGTGCCAGCAGACAACAGACAGACACAAATTCACCCCTCCACTTT.

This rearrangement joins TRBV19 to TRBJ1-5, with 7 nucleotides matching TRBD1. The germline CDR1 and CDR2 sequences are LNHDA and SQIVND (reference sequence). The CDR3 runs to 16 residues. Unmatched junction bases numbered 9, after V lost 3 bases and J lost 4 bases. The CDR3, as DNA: TGTGCCAGTAGTATTGGAGGGACAGTGGGAAATCAGCCCCAGCATTTT. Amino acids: CASSIGGTVGNQPQHF.

The CDR3 sequence: CASSQAYRTSGQWGLAKNIQYF. In nucleotides, the CDR3 is TGTGCCAGCAGCCAAGCATATAGGACTAGCGGGCAATGGGGGTTAGCCAAAAACATTCAGTACTTC. The chain employs TRBV3-1 (or the pseudogene TRBV3-2) and TRBJ2-4; TRBD2 aligns across 11 bases. Germline V CDR1 and CDR2: LGHDT, YNNKEL (reference sequence). With 1 base clipped from V and 0 bases from J, the junction kept 17 bases outside the gene matches. The CDR3 consists of 22 residues.

In DNA, the CDR3 is TGTGCCTGGGGACAGGAGGAAGAAAAACTGTTTTTT. Its translation is CAWGQEEEKLFF. The chain employs TRBV30 and TRBJ1-4; TRBD1 matches 7 bases. This CDR3 has 12 amino acids. V was clipped by 5 bases and J by 8 bases; unmatched bases: 5. Per the germline V gene, CDR1 is GTSNPN and CDR2 is SVGIG (reference sequence).

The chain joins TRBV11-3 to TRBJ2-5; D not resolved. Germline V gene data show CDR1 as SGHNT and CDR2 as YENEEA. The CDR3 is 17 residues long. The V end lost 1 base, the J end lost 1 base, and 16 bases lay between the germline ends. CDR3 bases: TGTGCCAGCAGCTTAGGTTCCGGCAGGATCTCCCAAGAGACCCAGTACTTC. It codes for CASSLGSGRISQETQYF. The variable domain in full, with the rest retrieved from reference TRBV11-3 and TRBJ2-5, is EAGVVQSPRYKIIEKKQPVAFWCNPISGHNTLYWYLQNLGQGPELLIRYENEEAVDDSQLPKDRFSAERLKGVDSTLKIQPAELGDSAVYLCASSLGSGRISQETQYFGPGTRLLVL.

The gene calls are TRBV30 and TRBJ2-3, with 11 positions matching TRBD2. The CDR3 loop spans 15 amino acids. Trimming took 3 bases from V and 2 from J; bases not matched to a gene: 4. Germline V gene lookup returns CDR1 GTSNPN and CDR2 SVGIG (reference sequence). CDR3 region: CAWRTSGEHTDTQYF. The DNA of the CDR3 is TGTGCCTGGAGGACTAGCGGGGAGCACACAGATACGCAGTATTTT.

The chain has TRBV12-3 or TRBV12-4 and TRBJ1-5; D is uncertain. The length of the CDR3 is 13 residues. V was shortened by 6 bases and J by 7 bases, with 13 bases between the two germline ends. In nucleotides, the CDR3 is TGTGCCAGCAGAAATACCAACGGGCAGCCCCAGCATTTT. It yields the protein CASRNTNGQPQHF.

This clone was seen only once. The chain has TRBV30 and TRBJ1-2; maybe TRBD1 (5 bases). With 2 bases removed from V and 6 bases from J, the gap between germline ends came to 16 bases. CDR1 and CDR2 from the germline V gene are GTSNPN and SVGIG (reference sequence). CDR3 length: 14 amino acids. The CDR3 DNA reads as TGTGCCTGGAGTTATAGATCCGGGACTAATGGCTACACCTTC. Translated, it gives CAWSYRSGTNGYTF.

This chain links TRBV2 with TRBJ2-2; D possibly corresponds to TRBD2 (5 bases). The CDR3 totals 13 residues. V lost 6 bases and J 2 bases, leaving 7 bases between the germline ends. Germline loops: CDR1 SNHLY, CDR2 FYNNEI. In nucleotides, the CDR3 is TGTGCCAGCAGACGGGAAAACACCGGGGAGCTGTTTTTT. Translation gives CASRRENTGELFF.

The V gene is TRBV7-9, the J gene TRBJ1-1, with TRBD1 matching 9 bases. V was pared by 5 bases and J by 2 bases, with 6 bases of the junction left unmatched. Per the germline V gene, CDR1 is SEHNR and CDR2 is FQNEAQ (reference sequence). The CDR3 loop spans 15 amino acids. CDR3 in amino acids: CASSPRDRANTEAFF. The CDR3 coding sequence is TGTGCCAGCAGCCCACGGGACAGGGCAAACACTGAAGCTTTCTTT.

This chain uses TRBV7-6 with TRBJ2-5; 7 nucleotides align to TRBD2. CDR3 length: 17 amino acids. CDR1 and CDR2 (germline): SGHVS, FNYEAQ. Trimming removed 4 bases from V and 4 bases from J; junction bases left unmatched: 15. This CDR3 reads CASSSTYPGLRAETQYF. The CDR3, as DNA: TGTGCCAGCAGCTCTACCTATCCGGGACTAAGGGCAGAGACCCAGTACTTC.